The 12 T cell receptor beta chains below come from one sample, sequenced in a study of blood T cells in healthy people across ages. PCR was performed a second time for about 7 to 11 cycles using a sample-barcoded 5' primer and a J-beta primer mix. MiXCR, applied by TCRdb to the 5' RACE reads, yields one record per CDR3 protein. The table includes about 1,800,000 distinct CDR3 sequences, about 30% detected once. The sample was blood. These receptors came from a woman aged 25-40 years in good health.

This clonotype was counted between two and nine times. The chain uses TRBV29-1 and TRBJ2-1; the match to TRBD2 covers 11 bases. Germline assignment: CDR1 SQVTM and CDR2 ANQGSEA. The CDR3 has 14 residues. With 6 bases clipped from V and 6 bases from J, the junction kept 7 bases outside the gene matches. CDR3 residues: CSVGLAGGLNEQFF. Written as DNA, the CDR3 is TGCAGCGTGGGGCTAGCGGGAGGACTCAATGAGCAGTTCTTC.

Comment on this clonotype: This clone may be a read error of a much larger clone one base away. J is TRBJ2-1 and V is TRBV7-8; no firm D call. CDR1 is SGHVS and CDR2 is FQNEAQ in the germline V gene. The CDR3 length is 12 residues. DNA of the CDR3: TGTGTCAGCAGCGTCGCGAACAATGAGCAGTTCTTC. This sequence encodes CVSSVANNEQFF.

This chain joins TRBV25-1 and TRBJ2-1; maybe TRBD1 (6 bases). The CDR3 extends over 15 amino acids. CDR1 is MGHDK and CDR2 is SYGVNS in the germline V gene. With 7 bases removed from V and 6 bases from J, the gap between germline ends came to 19 bases. The CDR3 DNA reads as TGTGCCAGCACCCTCGCAGCGACAGGAGGCAATGAGCAGTTCTTC. This translates into CASTLAATGGNEQFF.

This clonotype was counted ten times or more. The chain combines TRBV20-1 with TRBJ2-1, with a weak D call TRBD2 (6 bases). V lost 6 bases and J lost 3, with 18 bases in between. Germline CDR1 and CDR2: DFQATT and SNEGSKA (reference sequence). This CDR3 spans 15 amino acids. The CDR3 region has the DNA TGCAGTGCCGGCCGCGGGAATAGCGGCTACAATGAGCAGTTCTTC. It yields the protein CSAGRGNSGYNEQFF.

In its sample, this clonotype was seen once. The gene calls are TRBV28 and TRBJ2-3; maybe TRBD1 (5 bases). The CDR3 has 15 residues. Trimming took 3 bases from V and 3 from J, leaving 13 bases between them. Germline lookup yields CDR1 MDHEN and CDR2 SYDVKM. The CDR3 region has the DNA TGTGCCAGCAGTTTTAGTCATGACAGTACAGATACGCAGTATTTT. As protein: CASSFSHDSTDTQYF.

The table lists this clonotype with many counts. The V call is TRBV20-1, the J call TRBJ2-5; weak D call: TRBD1 (6 bases). Germline CDR1 reads DFQATT; CDR2 reads SNEGSKA (reference sequence). The ends were cut back, 3 bases at V and 4 bases at J, with 15 bases in the middle. This CDR3 contains 14 residues. DNA for the CDR3: TGCAGTGCTAGTGAGGGGGTGAAGGGAGAGACCCAGTACTTC. It codes for CSASEGVKGETQYF.

The chain uses TRBV5-1 and TRBJ2-7, with D possibly TRBD2 on 5 matching bases. Germline V gene sequence: CDR1 SGHRS, CDR2 YFSETQ. This CDR3 has 15 residues. V lost 6 bases, J lost 0 bases, and 16 bases lay in between. This chain's CDR3 is CASKRDNGDSYEQYF. As DNA, the CDR3 is TGCGCCAGCAAGAGGGATAACGGAGACTCCTACGAGCAGTACTTC. Supplemented by reference TRBV5-1 and TRBJ2-7, the full variable domain reads KAGVTQTPRYLIKTRGQQVTLSCSPISGHRSVSWYQQTPGQGLQFLFEYFSETQRNKGNFPGRFSGRQFSNSRSEMNVSTLELGDSALYLCASKRDNGDSYEQYFGPGTRLTVT.

Of note for this clonotype: A much larger clone sits a single nucleotide away, making a read error possible. The chain has TRBV3-1 and TRBJ2-5; possibly TRBD2 for D (6 bases). Germline V lookup: CDR1 LGHDT, CDR2 YNNKEL (reference sequence). The CDR3 totals 14 residues. The CDR3 protein is CASSQFIGGEAQYF. CDR3 bases: TGTGCCAGCAGCCAATTCATCGGGGGAGAGGCCCAGTACTTC.

This clonotype was observed many times. DNA of the CDR3: TGTGCCAGCAGCCAGTTCTGGGGTACTGAGACCCAGTACTTC. Its translation: CASSQFWGTETQYF. The J gene is TRBJ2-5, the V gene TRBV7-9; D is undetermined. The CDR3 is made up of 14 amino acids. Trimming cost V 5 bases and J 5 bases, with 15 bases left between them. Germline CDR1 and CDR2: SEHNR and FQNEAQ (reference sequence).

This clonotype has a count of ten or more. The V and J genes are TRBV6-5 and TRBJ2-5, with D possibly called TRBD1 or TRBD2 (5 bases each). The DNA matches TRBJ2-7 better at its end, which makes the J call doubtful. From germline, CDR1 is MNHEY and CDR2 SVGAGI. CDR3 size: 14 residues. CDR3 DNA sequence: TGTGCCAGCAGTTACTCTGGGGGAGTTGACGAGCAGTACTTC. It yields the protein CASSYSGGVDEQYF.

The V gene is TRBV20-1, the J gene TRBJ2-7; D gene ambiguous. The closer fit of TRBJ2-5 to the DNA end suggests the J call may be wrong. CDR3 length: 12 residues. Germline-derived CDR1 and CDR2 are DFQATT and SNEGSKA (reference sequence). CDR3 residues: CSAAPGGGTQYF. CDR3 coding DNA: TGCAGTGCTGCCCCCGGTGGTGGGACCCAGTACTTC.

The rearrangement joins TRBV7-2 to TRBJ2-2; 8 positions match TRBD1. CDR1 and CDR2 (germline): SGHTA, FQGNSA. After removal of 3 bases from V and 7 bases from J, the junction contained 4 bases not matched to a gene. The CDR3 extends over 14 amino acids. The CDR3 sequence: CASSFTGGSGELFF. Here the CDR3 DNA reads TGTGCCAGCAGCTTCACAGGGGGTAGCGGGGAGCTGTTTTTT.